What follows describes a single T cell receptor beta chain. The target antigen is unknown. The germline gives CDR1 MGHRA, CDR2 YSYEKL. V lost 1 base and J 2 bases, leaving 11 bases between the germline ends. The CDR3 has 15 residues. The data were taken from a study of T cells in Graves' hyperthyroidism and ophthalmopathy. Findings of the study overall: Ophthalmopathy stood apart from stable hyperthyroidism in a 13 V-J model. Ophthalmopathy was identified by the model a median about 6.4 months ahead of onset.

TCR beta CDR3 regions were amplified from RNA. When the TCR CDR3 underwent first-round RT-PCR, the HTBI primer set was used. TCRdb reprocessed the multiplex PCR reads via MiXCR and lists one record per CDR3 protein. The data contain fewer than 550,000 distinct CDR3 sequences, approximately 15% of them singletons. Patients between 18 and 65 years old had hyperthyroidism, newly diagnosed and lasting under 2 months. In making diagnoses, clinical symptoms, serum thyroxine and TRAb, thyroid ultrasound and orbital computed tomography were all used. The rearrangement uses TRBV4-1 and TRBJ1-2; no definite D call. This TCR derives from a woman between 18 and 30 years old with Graves' hyperthyroidism. Sequencing input: blood. The CDR3 region has the DNA TGCGCCAGCAGCCAAGTAGAGTCGGGGAACTATGGCTACACCTTC. This encodes CASSQVESGNYGYTF.